This T cell receptor beta chain was sequenced during a study of blood T cells in healthy people across ages. Note on this clonotype: An end of the junction differs from the germline gene, which may be a read error.

Primers used in a second PCR of roughly 6 to 11 cycles were a sample-barcoded 5' primer and a J-beta primer mix. MiXCR, applied by TCRdb to the 5' RACE reads, yields one record per CDR3 protein. Among about a million distinct CDR3 sequences listed, around 48% were seen once. This CDR3 has 13 residues. Germline V gene lookup returns CDR1 SSHAT and CDR2 FNYEAQ (reference sequence). The clonotype was recovered from a man aged 25-40 years in good health. The sequencing input was blood. This rearrangement joins TRBV7-7 to TRBJ2-1; D is perhaps TRBD2 (5 bases). The CDR3 coding sequence is TGTGCTAGCAGCTTAACTAGGTACGATGGGCAGTTCTTC. Translation: CASSLTRYDGQFF.